This TCR beta chain was sequenced during a study of blood T cell repertoires in COVID-19. Authors' processing steps: The authors estimated nucleated cell counts from reference gene primer amplification. Here immunoSEQ multiplex PCR was the method, and the copy in TCRdb shows in-frame clones only, minus some. V and J calls plus clone size are reproduced from that table; the DNA served to infer D and trimming. The sample records 250,000 to 300,000 clones, around four fifths being singletons. This CDR3 has 16 amino acids. The ends were cut back, 3 bases at V and 3 bases at J, with 18 bases in the middle. In germline, CDR1 is SGHNT, CDR2 YYREEE (reference sequence). This clone has only one observation.

This chain links TRBV5-4 with TRBJ1-1; no firm D call. The clonotype was recovered from a man aged 25 to 40 with acute COVID-19. Input material: PBMCs or T cells enriched from blood (not recorded which). The CDR3 loop reads CASSSGWISDYTEAFF. The CDR3 coding sequence is TGTGCCAGCAGCTCCGGGTGGATTTCAGATTACACTGAAGCTTTCTTT.